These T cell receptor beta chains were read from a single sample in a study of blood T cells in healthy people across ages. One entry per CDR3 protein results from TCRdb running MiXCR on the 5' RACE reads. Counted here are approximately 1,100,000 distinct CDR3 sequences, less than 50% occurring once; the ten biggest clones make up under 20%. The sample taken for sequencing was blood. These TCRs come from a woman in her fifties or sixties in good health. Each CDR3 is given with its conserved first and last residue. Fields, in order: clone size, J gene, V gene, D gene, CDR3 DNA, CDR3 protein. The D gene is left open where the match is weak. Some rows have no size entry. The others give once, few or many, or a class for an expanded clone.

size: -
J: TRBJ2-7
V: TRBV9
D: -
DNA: TGTGCCAGCTCTCCGTACCGATCGGGTACCGACGAGCAGTACTTC
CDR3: CASSPYRSGTDEQYF

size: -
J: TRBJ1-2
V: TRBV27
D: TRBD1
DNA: TGTGCCAGCGGGCAGCCGACAGGGCCGGATGGCTACACCTTC
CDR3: CASGQPTGPDGYTF

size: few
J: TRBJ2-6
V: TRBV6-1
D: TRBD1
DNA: TGTGCCAGCAGCCATCGGGTGGGGGACAGGCTGAACTCTGGGGCCAACGTCCTGACTTTC
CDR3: CASSHRVGDRLNSGANVLTF

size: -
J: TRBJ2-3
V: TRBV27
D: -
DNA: TGTGCCAGCAGCCAGACCCGGGGCTCCCTCACAGATACGCAGTATTTT
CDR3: CASSQTRGSLTDTQYF

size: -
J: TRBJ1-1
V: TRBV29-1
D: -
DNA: TGCAGCGTAGCGACAGCGAAGAACACTGGAGCTTTCTTT
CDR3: CSVATAKNTGAFF

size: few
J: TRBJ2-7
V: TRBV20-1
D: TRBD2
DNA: TGCAGTGCTGGTAGCGGGAGGGGGGACGAGCAGTACTTC
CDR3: CSAGSGRGDEQYF

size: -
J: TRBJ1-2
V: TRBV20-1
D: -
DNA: TGCAGTGCTAGAGCCCCGGTAGAAGGGGTCGGCTGCACCTTC
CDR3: CSARAPVEGVGCTF

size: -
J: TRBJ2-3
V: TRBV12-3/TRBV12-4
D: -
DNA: TGTGCCAGCAGGGCGGGATCGCCCCCAGATACGCAGTATTTT
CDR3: CASRAGSPPDTQYF

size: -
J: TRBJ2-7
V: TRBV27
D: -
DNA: TGTGCCAGCAGTGTTAGCGGCCCTGAGCAGTACTTC
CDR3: CASSVSGPEQYF

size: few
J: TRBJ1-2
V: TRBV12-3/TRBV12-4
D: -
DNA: TGTGCCAGCAGTTTAGCCACCATGGGGGGCTACACCTTC
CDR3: CASSLATMGGYTF

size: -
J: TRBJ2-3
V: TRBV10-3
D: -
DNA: TGTGCCATCAGTGTCGGTGACGCGGGCACAGATACGCAGTATTTT
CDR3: CAISVGDAGTDTQYF